Below, 22 T cell receptor beta chains from the same sample are listed, as sequenced in a study of shared T cell receptors in the human thymus (dated by TCRdb to the early 2020s). Libraries were built with the immunoSEQ multiplex PCR assay. What TCRdb holds here is the immuneACCESS table cut down to in-frame rearrangements. Part of the clones is not present; checked against another copy, under half of the missing clones reflect an unresolved V gene, and the others are unexplained. Present in this sample are 600,000 or so clones, roughly 86% of which were seen just once. The top ten clonotypes cover roughly 0.0089% of the sample. Another study also made use of these data, one on human thymus T cells.

The sequencing input was thymocytes. These receptors were obtained from a boy under two years old with a congenital heart defect. Donor details come from another sample of the same person, matched by shared clones.

This clone was counted once. The chain employs TRBV6-6 and TRBJ2-7; TRBD1 matches at 8 bases. The CDR3 is 16 amino acids. CDR1 is MNHNY and CDR2 is SVGAGI in the germline V gene (reference sequence). V shed 0 bases and J 3 bases; nucleotides not matched to a gene: 7. CDR3 sequence reads: CASSYSTRDRSYEQYF. CDR3 sequence (DNA): TGTGCCAGCAGTTACTCGACCCGGGACAGGAGCTACGAGCAGTACTTC.

The chain employs TRBV19 and TRBJ2-1, with TRBD2 identical over 13 bases. The germline V gene has CDR1 LNHDA and CDR2 SQIVND (reference sequence). This CDR3 has 19 amino acids. V shed 0 bases, J shed 0 bases, and the junction held 5 bases outside the gene matches. The DNA of the CDR3 is TGTGCCAGTAGTATAGATCGACTAGCGGGGGGCTGCTCCTACAATGAGCAGTTCTTC. This encodes CASSIDRLAGGCSYNEQFF.

The chain joins TRBV2 to TRBJ1-2, with a tentative D call TRBD1 (6 bases). CDR3 length: 13 residues. The ends were cut back, 5 bases at V and 4 bases at J, with 11 bases in the middle. Germline loops: CDR1 SNHLY, CDR2 FYNNEI. The CDR3: CASSNREGYGYTF. DNA for the CDR3: TGTGCCAGCAGTAACAGGGAGGGCTATGGCTACACCTTC.

V usage is TRBV28 and J usage is TRBJ1-2; D gene ambiguous. V gave up 7 bases and J gave up 0 bases, with 15 bases separating them. This CDR3 comprises 15 residues. Germline CDR1 reads MDHEN; CDR2 reads SYDVKM. This chain's CDR3 is CASTPVGVTNYGYTF. CDR3 sequence (DNA): TGTGCCAGCACCCCGGTAGGAGTTACTAACTATGGCTACACCTTC.

The chain combines TRBV28 with TRBJ1-2, with TRBD1 matching 7 bases. In germline, CDR1 is MDHEN, CDR2 SYDVKM. V shed 1 base, J shed 4 bases, and the junction held 15 bases outside the gene matches. The CDR3 runs to 18 residues. CDR3 coding DNA: TGTGCCAGCAGTTTATACCTCTACAGGGGCCCCCGGAGCTATGGCTACACCTTC. Translation gives CASSLYLYRGPRSYGYTF.

The chain combines TRBV7-9 with TRBJ2-1; tentative D call: TRBD2 (5 bases). With 2 bases removed from V and 5 bases from J, the gap between germline ends came to 13 bases. The CDR3 is 15 amino acids. The germline CDR1 and CDR2 sequences are SEHNR and FQNEAQ (reference sequence). CDR3: CASSLREFVNNEQFF. For the CDR3, the DNA is TGTGCCAGCAGCTTACGGGAATTTGTGAACAATGAGCAGTTCTTC.

The V call is TRBV5-5, the J call TRBJ2-7; 10 nucleotides match TRBD1. V lost 2 bases to trimming and J lost 4 bases; unmatched junction nucleotides: 9. CDR1 SGHKS and CDR2 YYEKEE come from the germline V gene (reference sequence). The CDR3 runs to 16 residues. The CDR3 region is CASSFTRQGARYEQYF. The CDR3 coding sequence is TGTGCCAGCAGCTTTACTAGACAGGGGGCGAGGTACGAGCAGTACTTC. Full variable domain (remainder filled in from reference TRBV5-5 and TRBJ2-7): DAGVTQSPTHLIKTRGQQVTLRCSPISGHKSVSWYQQVLGQGPQFIFQYYEKEERGRGNFPDRFSARQFPNYSSELNVNALLLGDSALYLCASSFTRQGARYEQYFGPGTRLTVT.

The V and J genes are TRBV14 and TRBJ1-2; D ambiguous. The CDR3 consists of 15 residues. Germline values: CDR1 SGHDN, CDR2 FVKESK. V gave up 0 bases and J gave up 4 bases, with 12 bases separating them. CDR3 amino acids: CASSQDSGSSYGYTF. Written as DNA, the CDR3 is TGTGCCAGCAGCCAAGATTCGGGGAGTTCCTATGGCTACACCTTC.

The chain employs TRBV5-4 and TRBJ2-1; no firm D call. V lost 1 base and J lost 4, with 18 bases in between. The CDR3 loop spans 17 amino acids. Germline V lookup: CDR1 SGHNT, CDR2 YYREEE (reference sequence). The CDR3 DNA reads as TGTGCCAGCAGCTTGTTCAGCGTAGCCCTCGGGTACAATGAGCAGTTCTTC. This sequence encodes CASSLFSVALGYNEQFF.

The chain uses TRBV27 and TRBJ2-6; D is unclear. The V end lost 2 bases, the J end lost 0 bases, and 2 bases lay between the germline ends. The CDR3 is 14 residues long. CDR1 and CDR2 (germline): MNHEY, SMNVEV (reference sequence). CDR3 region: CASSLHSGANVLTF. CDR3 nucleotides: TGTGCCAGCAGTTTACACTCTGGGGCCAACGTCCTGACTTTC.

The chain carries TRBV18 and TRBJ2-7, with D possibly being TRBD2 (7 bases). Trimming cost V 4 bases and J 2 bases, with 15 bases left between them. The germline CDR1 and CDR2 sequences are KGHSH and LQKENI. The CDR3 sequence is 15 residues long. The CDR3 DNA follows: TGTGCCAGCTCACTCTCCTCGGGGGGCACCTACGAGCAGTACTTC. Its translation: CASSLSSGGTYEQYF.

The rearrangement uses TRBV5-1 and TRBJ2-5, with 8 positions matching TRBD2. Germline CDR1 reads SGHRS; CDR2 reads YFSETQ. This CDR3 has 16 amino acids. Trimming at V came to 5 bases and at J to 5 bases, leaving 14 bases not matched to a gene. As DNA, the CDR3 is TGCGCCAGCAGACTAGGGCGGGGGGCCTTTTGGGAGACCCAGTACTTC. As protein: CASRLGRGAFWETQYF.

The rearrangement links TRBV19 to TRBJ2-7; the match to TRBD2 covers 13 bases. Trimming removed 4 bases from V and 1 base from J; junction bases left unmatched: 13. From germline, CDR1 is LNHDA and CDR2 SQIVND (reference sequence). The CDR3 spans 19 residues. The CDR3 region is CASSTGLAGVSGRSYEQYF. Written as DNA, the CDR3 is TGTGCCAGTAGTACAGGACTAGCGGGAGTCTCTGGCAGGTCCTACGAGCAGTACTTC. The full variable domain, in which reference TRBV19 and TRBJ2-7 provide the parts outside the CDR3, is DGGITQSPKYLFRKEGQNVTLSCEQNLNHDAMYWYRQDPGQGLRLIYYSQIVNDFQKGDIAEGYSVSREKKESFPLTVTSAQKNPTAFYLCASSTGLAGVSGRSYEQYFGPGTRLTVT.

Regarding this clone: In the same sample, other DNA sequences code for this CDR3. V gene TRBV5-4 combines with J gene TRBJ1-5; D unresolved. Germline assignment: CDR1 SGHNT and CDR2 YYREEE (reference sequence). The CDR3 covers 12 residues. The V and J ends lost 1 base and 9 bases respectively, with 8 bases between them. The CDR3, as DNA: TGTGCCAGCAGCTTGCCAGCAGGGCCCCAGCATTTT. Protein: CASSLPAGPQHF.

This clone was recorded once. This sample includes further DNA sequences coding for the same CDR3. This chain links TRBV6-5 with TRBJ1-3, with TRBD1 matching 7 bases. Germline CDR1 MNHEY, CDR2 SVGAGI. V dropped 0 bases and J dropped 2; count of bases not matched to a gene: 1. The CDR3 runs to 15 residues. Written as DNA, the CDR3 is TGTGCCAGCAGTTACTCTACAGGGGCTGGAAACACCATATATTTT. Protein sequence: CASSYSTGAGNTIYF.

This chain uses TRBV5-8 with TRBJ1-2; TRBD1 aligns across 9 bases. CDR1 is SGHTS and CDR2 is YDEGEE in the germline V gene. J lost 6 bases, V lost 4 bases, and 7 bases had no gene match. The CDR3 is 14 residues long. The CDR3 sequence: CASSPQDRGHGYTF. CDR3 coding DNA: TGTGCCAGCAGCCCTCAGGACAGGGGCCATGGCTACACCTTC. Variable domain in full (rest from reference TRBV5-8 and TRBJ1-2): EAGVTQSPTHLIKTRGQQATLRCSPISGHTSVYWYQQALGLGLQFLLWYDEGEERNRGNFPPRFSGRQFPNYSSELNVNALELEDSALYLCASSPQDRGHGYTFGSGTRLTVV.

This clone was recorded only once. V usage is TRBV5-6 and J usage is TRBJ2-7, with 7 positions matching TRBD2. The germline V gene has CDR1 SGHDT and CDR2 YYEEEE. This CDR3 is 17 amino acids long. With 0 bases clipped from V and 5 bases from J, the junction kept 14 bases outside the gene matches. CDR3 protein: CASSLDGPGTIFNEQYF. DNA of the CDR3: TGTGCCAGCAGCTTGGATGGCCCCGGGACTATTTTTAACGAGCAGTACTTC.

V is TRBV28 and J is TRBJ2-7, with 12 nucleotides matching TRBD2. The CDR3 length is 15 residues. With 6 bases clipped from V and 3 bases from J, the junction kept 6 bases outside the gene matches. In germline, CDR1 is MDHEN, CDR2 SYDVKM. In DNA form, the CDR3 reads TGTGCCAGCAGACACCGGACTAGCGGGGACTACGAGCAGTACTTC. Translating gives CASRHRTSGDYEQYF.

The rearrangement joins TRBV15 to TRBJ1-1; D possibly corresponds to TRBD1 (5 bases). The V and J ends lost 0 bases and 0 bases respectively, with 11 bases between them. CDR1 and CDR2 (germline): LNHNV, YYDKDF (reference sequence). The CDR3 length is 16 residues. The CDR3 nucleotides read TGTGCCACCAGCAGAGATACGAGACAGTTGAACACTGAAGCTTTCTTT. Its translation is CATSRDTRQLNTEAFF.

This rearrangement joins TRBV20-1 to TRBJ2-2; tentative D call: TRBD2 (5 bases). V was pared by 6 bases and J by 9 bases, with 11 bases between. The CDR3 extends over 11 amino acids. Germline CDR1 reads DFQATT; CDR2 reads SNEGSKA (reference sequence). CDR3 residues: CSAIEGWELFF. CDR3 nucleotide sequence: TGCAGTGCCATTGAGGGCTGGGAGCTGTTTTTT.

This chain uses TRBV28 with TRBJ2-7; D not resolved. V was pared by 5 bases and J by 5 bases, with 19 bases between. CDR1 MDHEN and CDR2 SYDVKM come from the germline V gene. This CDR3 has 15 amino acids. The CDR3 reads CASSIPTLGPHEQYF. The CDR3 region has the DNA TGTGCCAGCAGTATCCCCACCCTAGGTCCCCACGAGCAGTACTTC.

As DNA, the CDR3 is TGTGCCAGCAGTGAGTTATTGGCAGGGGGCCCTACAGGCGAGCAGTACTTC. This encodes CASSELLAGGPTGEQYF. The chain links TRBV2 to TRBJ2-7; 8 nucleotides agree with TRBD1. J was trimmed by 6 bases and V by 3 bases; bases with no gene match: 16. The length of the CDR3 is 17 residues. Germline lookup yields CDR1 SNHLY and CDR2 FYNNEI.